This TCR beta chain stems from a study of tumor-infiltrating lymphocytes in primary liver carcinoma. The CDR3 extends over 15 amino acids. Germline CDR1 and CDR2: SGHAT and FQNNGV. V lost 3 bases, J lost 6 bases, and 7 bases stayed unmatched. RNA and DNA were co-extracted from approximately 20-30 mg of unsorted bulk tissue. Using a constant-region primer together with ProtoScript II reverse transcriptase, TCR beta cDNA was made from around 500 ng of total RNA. The TCR beta library was amplified through three nested multiplex PCR rounds in a modified ARM-PCR procedure. Amplification in the first two PCR rounds was performed using TRBV1-TRBV30 forward primers and a C-beta reverse primer for about 10 cycles each. TCRdb re-analysed the multiplex PCR reads in MiXCR, keeping a single row per CDR3 protein. The table lists about 37,000 distinct CDR3 sequences, roughly 80% of them singletons, with 35% to 40% in the top ten.

The chain carries TRBV11-2 and TRBJ2-3, with 9 bases identical to TRBD1. Sequences were obtained from tumor-adjacent normal liver tissue. The receptor comes from a man aged 40-50 years with primary liver carcinoma and hepatitis B virus infection. CDR3 sequence: CASSFVSQGADTQYF. In DNA form, the CDR3 reads TGTGCCAGCAGCTTTGTATCACAGGGGGCGGATACGCAGTATTTT.